This T cell receptor (beta chain) is drawn from a study of blood T cells in healthy people across ages. Next came a second PCR, run for about 7 to 12 cycles, which used a sample-barcoded 5' primer along with a J-beta primer mix. One entry per CDR3 protein, called by TCRdb with MiXCR from the 5' RACE reads. The data show roughly 1.7 million distinct CDR3 sequences, 30% to 35% seen once. V trimming: 3 bases; J trimming: 4 bases; junction bases outside the gene matches: 7. Germline CDR1 SGHTA, CDR2 FQGNSA. The CDR3 runs 16 residues. Isolated PBMCs totaled at least 6 million in each sample. Comment on this clonotype: Its specificity is unknown.

Notes on the study in general: Measured against age, TCR beta diversity per million T cells decreased in a roughly linear manner.

Input material: blood. This receptor was taken from a woman aged 30 to 39 in good health. The rearrangement joins TRBV7-2 to TRBJ2-1; 9 nucleotides match TRBD2. CDR3 amino acids: CASSFSGSVVYNEQFF. CDR3 in DNA: TGTGCCAGCAGCTTTAGCGGGAGCGTCGTATACAATGAGCAGTTCTTC.